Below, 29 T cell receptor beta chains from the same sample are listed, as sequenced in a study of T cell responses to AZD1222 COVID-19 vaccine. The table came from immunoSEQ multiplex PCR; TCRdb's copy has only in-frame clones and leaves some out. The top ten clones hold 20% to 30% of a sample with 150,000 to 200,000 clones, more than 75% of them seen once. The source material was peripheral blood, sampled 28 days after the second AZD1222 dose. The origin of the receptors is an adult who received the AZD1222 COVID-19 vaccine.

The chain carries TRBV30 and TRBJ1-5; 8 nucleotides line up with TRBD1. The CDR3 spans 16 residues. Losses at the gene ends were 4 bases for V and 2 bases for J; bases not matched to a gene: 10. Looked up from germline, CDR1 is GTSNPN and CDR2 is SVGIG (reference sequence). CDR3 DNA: TGTGCCTGGAATCAGGGTCAGGGGGCCGGCAATCAGCCCCAGCATTTT. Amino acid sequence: CAWNQGQGAGNQPQHF.

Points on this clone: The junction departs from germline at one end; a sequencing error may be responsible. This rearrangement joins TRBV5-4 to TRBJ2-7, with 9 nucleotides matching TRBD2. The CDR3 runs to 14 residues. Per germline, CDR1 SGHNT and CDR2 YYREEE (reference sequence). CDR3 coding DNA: TGTGCCAGCAGGTTGGGTAGCGGGAGTGAGGAGCAGTACTTC. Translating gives CASRLGSGSEEQYF. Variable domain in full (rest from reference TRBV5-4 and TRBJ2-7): ETGVTQSPTHLIKTRGQQVTLRCSSQSGHNTVSWYQQALGQGPQFIFQYYREEENGRGNFPPRFSGLQFPNYSSELNVNALELDDSALYLCASRLGSGSEEQYFGPGTRLTVT.

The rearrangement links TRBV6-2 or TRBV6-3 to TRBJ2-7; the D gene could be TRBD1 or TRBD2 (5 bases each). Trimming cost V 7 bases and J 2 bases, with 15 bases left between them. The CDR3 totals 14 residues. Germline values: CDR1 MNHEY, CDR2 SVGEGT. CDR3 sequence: CASTPGTATYEQYF. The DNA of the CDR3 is TGTGCCAGCACCCCCGGGACGGCCACCTACGAGCAGTACTTC.

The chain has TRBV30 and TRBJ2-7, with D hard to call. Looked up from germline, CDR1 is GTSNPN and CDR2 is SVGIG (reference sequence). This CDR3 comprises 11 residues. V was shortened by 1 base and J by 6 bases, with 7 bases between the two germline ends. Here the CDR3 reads CAWSAQSEQYF. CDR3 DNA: TGTGCCTGGAGTGCTCAGAGCGAGCAGTACTTC.

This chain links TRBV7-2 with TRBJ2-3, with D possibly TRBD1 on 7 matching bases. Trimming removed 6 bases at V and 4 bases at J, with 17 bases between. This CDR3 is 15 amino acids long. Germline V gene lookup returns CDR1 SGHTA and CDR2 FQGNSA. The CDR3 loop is CASSYNQGGADTQYF. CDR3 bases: TGTGCCAGCAGTTATAACCAGGGGGGCGCAGATACGCAGTATTTT.

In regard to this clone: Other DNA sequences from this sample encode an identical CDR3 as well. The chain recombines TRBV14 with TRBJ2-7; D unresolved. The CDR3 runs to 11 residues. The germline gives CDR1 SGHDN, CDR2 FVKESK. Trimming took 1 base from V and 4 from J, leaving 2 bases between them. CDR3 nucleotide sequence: TGTGCCAGCAGCCAAGGATACGAGCAGTACTTC. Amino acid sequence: CASSQGYEQYF.

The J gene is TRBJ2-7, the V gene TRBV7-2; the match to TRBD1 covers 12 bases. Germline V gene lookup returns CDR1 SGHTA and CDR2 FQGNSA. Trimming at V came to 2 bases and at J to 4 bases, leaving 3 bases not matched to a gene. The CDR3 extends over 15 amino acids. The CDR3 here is CASSLLGQGAYEQYF. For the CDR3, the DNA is TGTGCCAGCAGCTTATTGGGACAGGGGGCTTACGAGCAGTACTTC.

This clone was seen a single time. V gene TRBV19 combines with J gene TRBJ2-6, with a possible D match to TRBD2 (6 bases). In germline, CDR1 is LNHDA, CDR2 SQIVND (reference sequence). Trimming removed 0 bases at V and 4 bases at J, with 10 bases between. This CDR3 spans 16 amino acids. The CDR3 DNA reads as TGTGCCAGTAGTATAGATCGGGCGGGAGGGGCCAACGTCCTGACTTTC. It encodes CASSIDRAGGANVLTF.

Here the CDR3 DNA reads TGTGCCAGCAGTTACTCGGTGGGCGGGAGCTCCTACGAGCAGTACTTC. It yields the protein CASSYSVGGSSYEQYF. The V and J genes are TRBV6-5 and TRBJ2-7; 7 positions agree with TRBD2. This CDR3 spans 16 amino acids. Germline lookup yields CDR1 MNHEY and CDR2 SVGAGI. Trimming at V came to 0 bases and at J to 0 bases, leaving 5 bases not matched to a gene.

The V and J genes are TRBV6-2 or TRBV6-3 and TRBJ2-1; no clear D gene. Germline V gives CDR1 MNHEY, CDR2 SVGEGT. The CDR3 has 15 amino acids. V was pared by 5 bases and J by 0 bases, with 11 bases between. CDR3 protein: CASSIGASSYNEQFF. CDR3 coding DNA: TGTGCCAGCAGTATCGGCGCTAGCTCCTACAATGAGCAGTTCTTC.

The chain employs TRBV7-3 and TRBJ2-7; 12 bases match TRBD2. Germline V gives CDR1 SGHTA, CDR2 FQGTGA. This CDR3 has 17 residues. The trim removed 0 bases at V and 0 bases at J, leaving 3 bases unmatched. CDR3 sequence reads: CASSLTWTSGNSYEQYF. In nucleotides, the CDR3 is TGTGCCAGCAGCTTAACATGGACTAGCGGGAACTCCTACGAGCAGTACTTC. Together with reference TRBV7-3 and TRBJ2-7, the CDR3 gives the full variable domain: GAGVSQTPSNKVTEKGKYVELRCDPISGHTALYWYRQSLGQGPEFLIYFQGTGAADDSGLPNDRFFAVRPEGSVSTLKIQRTERGDSAVYLCASSLTWTSGNSYEQYFGPGTRLTVT.

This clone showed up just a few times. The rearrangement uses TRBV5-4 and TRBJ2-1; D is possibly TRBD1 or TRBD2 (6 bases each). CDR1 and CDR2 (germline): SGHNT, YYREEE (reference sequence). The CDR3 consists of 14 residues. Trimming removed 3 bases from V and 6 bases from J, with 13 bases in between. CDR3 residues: CASSWGVGGNEQFF. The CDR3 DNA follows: TGTGCCAGCAGCTGGGGGGTAGGGGGCAATGAGCAGTTCTTC.

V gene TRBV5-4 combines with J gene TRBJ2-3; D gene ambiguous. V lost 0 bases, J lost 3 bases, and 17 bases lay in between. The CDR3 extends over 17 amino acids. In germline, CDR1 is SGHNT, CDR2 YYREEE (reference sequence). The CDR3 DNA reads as TGTGCCAGCAGCTTGGGAGGCCGCGTCCCCCTTACAGATACGCAGTATTTT. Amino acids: CASSLGGRVPLTDTQYF.

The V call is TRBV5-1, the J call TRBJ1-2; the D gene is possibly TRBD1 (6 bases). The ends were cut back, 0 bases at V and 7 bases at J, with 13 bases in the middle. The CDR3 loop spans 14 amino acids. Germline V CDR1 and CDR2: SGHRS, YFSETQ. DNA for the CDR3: TGCGCCAGCAGCTTGGCCACAGGGAGTCGTGGCTACACCTTC. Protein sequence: CASSLATGSRGYTF.

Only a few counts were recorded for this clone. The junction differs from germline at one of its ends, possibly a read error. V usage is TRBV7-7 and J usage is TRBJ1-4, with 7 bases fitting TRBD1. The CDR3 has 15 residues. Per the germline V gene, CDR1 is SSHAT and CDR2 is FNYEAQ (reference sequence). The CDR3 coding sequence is TGTGCTAGCAGCACCGGGGACAGCTCAAATGAAAAACTGTTTTTT. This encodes CASSTGDSSNEKLFF. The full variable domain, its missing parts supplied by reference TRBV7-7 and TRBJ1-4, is GAGVSQSPRYKVTKRGQDVTLRCDPISSHATLYWYQQALGQGPEFLTYFNYEAQPDKSGLPSDRFSAERPEGSISTLTIQRTEQRDSAMYRCASSTGDSSNEKLFFGSGTQLSVL.

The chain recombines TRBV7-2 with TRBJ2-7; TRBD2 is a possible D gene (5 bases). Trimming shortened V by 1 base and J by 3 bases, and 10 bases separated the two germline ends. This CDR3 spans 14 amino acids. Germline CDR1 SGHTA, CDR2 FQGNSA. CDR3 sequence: CASSLGAGFYEQYF. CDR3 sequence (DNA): TGTGCCAGCAGCTTAGGGGCGGGTTTCTACGAGCAGTACTTC.

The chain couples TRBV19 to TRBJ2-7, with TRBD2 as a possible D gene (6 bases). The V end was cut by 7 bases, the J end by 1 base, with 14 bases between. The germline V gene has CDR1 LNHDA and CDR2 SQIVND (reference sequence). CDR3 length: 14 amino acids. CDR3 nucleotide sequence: TGTGCCAGTACCGCTGGGGGGTATTCCTACGAGCAGTACTTC. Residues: CASTAGGYSYEQYF.

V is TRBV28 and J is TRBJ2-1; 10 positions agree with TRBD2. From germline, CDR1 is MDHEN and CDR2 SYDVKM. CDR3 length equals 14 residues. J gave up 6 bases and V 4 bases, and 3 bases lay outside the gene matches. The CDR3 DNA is TGTGCCAGCAGTTCAGCGGGAGGGATCAATGAGCAGTTCTTC. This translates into CASSSAGGINEQFF. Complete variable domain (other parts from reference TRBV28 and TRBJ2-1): DVKVTQSSRYLVKRTGEKVFLECVQDMDHENMFWYRQDPGLGLRLIYFSYDVKMKEKGDIPEGYSVSREKKERFSLILESASTNQTSMYLCASSSAGGINEQFFGPGTRLTVL.

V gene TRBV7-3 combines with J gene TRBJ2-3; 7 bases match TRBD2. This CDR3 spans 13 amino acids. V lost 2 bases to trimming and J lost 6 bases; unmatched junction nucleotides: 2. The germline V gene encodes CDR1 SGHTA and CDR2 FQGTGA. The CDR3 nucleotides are TGTGCCAGCAGCTTAGCGGGAGATGATACGCAGTATTTT. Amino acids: CASSLAGDDTQYF.

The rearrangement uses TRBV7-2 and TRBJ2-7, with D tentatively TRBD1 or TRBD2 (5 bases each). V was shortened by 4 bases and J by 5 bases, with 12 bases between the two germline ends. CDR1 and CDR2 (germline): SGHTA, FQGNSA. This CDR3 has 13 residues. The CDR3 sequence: CASSSGAPHEQYF. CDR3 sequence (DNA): TGTGCCAGCAGCTCCGGGGCGCCCCACGAGCAGTACTTC.

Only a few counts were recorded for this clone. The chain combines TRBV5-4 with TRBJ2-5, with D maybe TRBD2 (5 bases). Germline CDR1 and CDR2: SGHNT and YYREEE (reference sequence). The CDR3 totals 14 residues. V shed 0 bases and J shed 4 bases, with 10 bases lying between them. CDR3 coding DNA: TGTGCCAGCAGCTTGGGGAGGAGTCGAGAGACCCAGTACTTC. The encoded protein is CASSLGRSRETQYF. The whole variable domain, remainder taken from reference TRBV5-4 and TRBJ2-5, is ETGVTQSPTHLIKTRGQQVTLRCSSQSGHNTVSWYQQALGQGPQFIFQYYREEENGRGNFPPRFSGLQFPNYSSELNVNALELDDSALYLCASSLGRSRETQYFGPGTRLLVL.

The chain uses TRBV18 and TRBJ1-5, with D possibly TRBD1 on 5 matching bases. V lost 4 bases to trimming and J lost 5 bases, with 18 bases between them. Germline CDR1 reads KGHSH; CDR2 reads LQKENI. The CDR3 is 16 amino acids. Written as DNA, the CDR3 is TGTGCCAGCTCACGGGACTGGACACAGGAGGATCAGCCCCAGCATTTT. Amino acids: CASSRDWTQEDQPQHF.

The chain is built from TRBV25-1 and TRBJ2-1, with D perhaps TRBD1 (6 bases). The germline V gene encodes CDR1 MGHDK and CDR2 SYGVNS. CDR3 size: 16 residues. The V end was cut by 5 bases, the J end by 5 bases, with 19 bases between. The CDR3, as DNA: TGTGCCAGCAGTCGCGATTGGGGGAAGGGGGACAATGAGCAGTTCTTC. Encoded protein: CASSRDWGKGDNEQFF.

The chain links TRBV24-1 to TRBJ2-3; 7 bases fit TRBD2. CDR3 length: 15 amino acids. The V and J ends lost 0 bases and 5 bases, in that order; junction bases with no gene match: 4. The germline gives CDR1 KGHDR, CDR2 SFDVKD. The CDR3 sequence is CATSDLRGGGDTQYF. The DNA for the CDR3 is TGTGCCACCAGTGATTTGCGGGGCGGGGGAGATACGCAGTATTTT.

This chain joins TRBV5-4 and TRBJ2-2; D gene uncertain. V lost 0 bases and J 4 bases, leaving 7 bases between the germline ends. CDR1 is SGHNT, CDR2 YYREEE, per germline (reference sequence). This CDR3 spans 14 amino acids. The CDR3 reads CASSLGDVTGELFF. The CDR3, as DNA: TGTGCCAGCAGCTTGGGTGACGTCACCGGGGAGCTGTTTTTT. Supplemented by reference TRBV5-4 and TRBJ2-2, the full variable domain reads ETGVTQSPTHLIKTRGQQVTLRCSSQSGHNTVSWYQQALGQGPQFIFQYYREEENGRGNFPPRFSGLQFPNYSSELNVNALELDDSALYLCASSLGDVTGELFFGEGSRLTVL.

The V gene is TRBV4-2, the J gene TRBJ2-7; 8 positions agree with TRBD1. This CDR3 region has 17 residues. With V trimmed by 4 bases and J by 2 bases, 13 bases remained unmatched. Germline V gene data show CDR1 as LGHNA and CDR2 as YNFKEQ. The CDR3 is CASSPSTQGTGPYEQYF. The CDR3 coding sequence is TGTGCCAGCAGCCCCTCCACCCAAGGGACAGGCCCCTACGAGCAGTACTTC.

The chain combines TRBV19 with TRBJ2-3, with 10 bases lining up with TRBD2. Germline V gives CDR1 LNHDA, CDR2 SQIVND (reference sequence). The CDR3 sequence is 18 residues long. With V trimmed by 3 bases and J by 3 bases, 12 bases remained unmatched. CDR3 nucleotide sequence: TGTGCCAGTAGTATCGGCAGACCTAGCGGGAGTTCTACAGATACGCAGTATTTT. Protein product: CASSIGRPSGSSTDTQYF.

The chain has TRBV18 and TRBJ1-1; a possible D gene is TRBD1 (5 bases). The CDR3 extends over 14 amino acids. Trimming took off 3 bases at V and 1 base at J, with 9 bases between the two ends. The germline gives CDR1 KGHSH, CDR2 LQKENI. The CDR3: CASSPWGPNTEAFF. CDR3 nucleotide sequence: TGTGCCAGCTCACCTTGGGGCCCGAACACTGAAGCTTTCTTT.

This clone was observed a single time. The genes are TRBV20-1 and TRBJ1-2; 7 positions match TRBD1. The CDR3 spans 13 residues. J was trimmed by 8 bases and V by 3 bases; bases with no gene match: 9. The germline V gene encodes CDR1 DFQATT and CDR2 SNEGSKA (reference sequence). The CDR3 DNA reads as TGCAGTGCTAGTGACAGGGCCTTGTCGGGCTACACCTTC. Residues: CSASDRALSGYTF.